Below, 7 T cell receptor beta chains from the same sample are listed, as sequenced in a study of cytomegalovirus exposure and HLA in healthy donors. PCR used 60 Vbeta primers and 13 Jbeta primers. Data came from immunoSEQ multiplex PCR; TCRdb stores just in-frame clones and leaves some out. The top ten clones hold around 3.6% of a sample with about 32,000 clones, around 84% of them seen once. The sample was PBMCs. Receptors originate from a woman between 18 and 29 years old in good health and CMV-seronegative.

The chain employs TRBV27 and TRBJ1-1; D remains ambiguous. Germline CDR1 MNHEY, CDR2 SMNVEV (reference sequence). Trimming shortened V by 6 bases and J by 0 bases, and 5 bases separated the two germline ends. CDR3 length: 12 amino acids. The CDR3 sequence: CASSPVNTEAFF. CDR3 sequence (DNA): TGTGCCAGCAGCCCAGTGAACACTGAAGCTTTCTTT.

This chain links TRBV21-1 with TRBJ1-1; the table gives TRBD1 as D, unverified against the DNA. TRBV21-1 has pseudogene status. The CDR3 contains 13 residues. CDR3 region: CASTLQRNTEAFF. DNA of the CDR3: TGTGCCAGCACGCTACAGAGAAACACTGAAGCTTTCTTT.

In this sample, this clone turned up once. The rearrangement joins TRBV19 to TRBJ2-2, with 9 bases lining up with TRBD2. Germline trimming cut 1 base from V and 1 base from J; bases unmatched to any gene: 4. Germline loops: CDR1 LNHDA, CDR2 SQIVND (reference sequence). The CDR3 has 17 amino acids. The CDR3 bases are TGTGCCAGTAGTATAGGGAAGACTAGCGGGAACACCGGGGAGCTGTTTTTT. Protein sequence: CASSIGKTSGNTGELFF.

V and J are TRBV2 and TRBJ2-5, with D possibly TRBD2 on 5 matching bases. In germline, CDR1 is SNHLY, CDR2 FYNNEI. Trimming removed 6 bases at V and 5 bases at J, with 16 bases between. CDR3 size: 14 residues. The CDR3 DNA is TGTGCCAGCAGCGGTAGAGGGATCAGGGAGACCCAGTACTTC. Amino acids: CASSGRGIRETQYF.

The chain recombines TRBV5-1 with TRBJ2-3; TRBD2 matches 9 bases. Germline values: CDR1 SGHRS, CDR2 YFSETQ. V lost 0 bases, J lost 4 bases, and 3 bases stayed unmatched. This CDR3 is built from 15 residues. The CDR3 bases are TGCGCCAGCAGCTTGGGGACTAGCGAGGCAGATACGCAGTATTTT. It encodes CASSLGTSEADTQYF. Full variable domain (rest looked up from reference TRBV5-1 and TRBJ2-3): KAGVTQTPRYLIKTRGQQVTLSCSPISGHRSVSWYQQTPGQGLQFLFEYFSETQRNKGNFPGRFSGRQFSNSRSEMNVSTLELGDSALYLCASSLGTSEADTQYFGPGTRLTVL.

The chain combines TRBV7-2 with TRBJ2-1, with 7 nucleotides matching TRBD2. This CDR3 has 14 amino acids. The V gene end was trimmed by 5 bases and the J gene end by 5 bases; junction bases not matched to a gene: 6. The germline CDR1 and CDR2 sequences are SGHTA and FQGNSA. The CDR3 DNA sequence: TGTGCCAGCAGCATCGGGACTATACACAATGAGCAGTTCTTC. Protein product: CASSIGTIHNEQFF.

V is TRBV11-3 and J is TRBJ2-7, with 7 bases lining up with TRBD1. CDR3 length: 13 residues. Germline CDR1 reads SGHNT; CDR2 reads YENEEA. V was clipped by 5 bases and J by 0 bases; unmatched bases: 1. DNA of the CDR3: TGTGCCAGCAGCCGGGACAGCTCCTACGAGCAGTACTTC. Its protein product is CASSRDSSYEQYF.